One and the same sample provided the 32 T cell receptor beta chains below, sequenced in a study of T cells in Graves' hyperthyroidism and ophthalmopathy. It was RNA transcripts that yielded the amplified TCR beta CDR3 regions. The HTBI primer set served for first-round RT-PCR of the TCR CDR3. One entry per CDR3 protein, called by TCRdb with MiXCR from the multiplex PCR reads. The sample carries 400,000 to 500,000 distinct CDR3 sequences, about 15% recorded once. Sequencing was carried out using blood. Every receptor here comes from a man between 18 and 35 years old with Graves' ophthalmopathy.

The table lists this clonotype with many counts. The chain couples TRBV5-6 to TRBJ2-5; TRBD2 agrees at 11 bases. The CDR3 is 13 residues long. Germline CDR1 SGHDT, CDR2 YYEEEE. V gave up 6 bases and J gave up 5 bases; unmatched junction bases: 3. CDR3: CASIPSGRETQYF. CDR3 nucleotides: TGTGCCAGCATCCCTAGCGGGAGGGAGACCCAGTACTTC.

This clonotype was seen a handful of times. The chain links TRBV5-8 to TRBJ2-3; 10 bases line up with TRBD2. V trimming: 3 bases; J trimming: 4 bases; junction bases outside the gene matches: 5. Germline CDR1 and CDR2: SGHTS and YDEGEE. The length of the CDR3 is 15 residues. The CDR3 loop is CASSSGLAVSDTQYF. As DNA, the CDR3 is TGTGCCAGCAGCTCAGGACTAGCGGTTTCAGATACGCAGTATTTT.

In its sample, this clonotype was seen many times. The V and J genes are TRBV30 and TRBJ2-1; D is possibly TRBD2 (5 bases). Germline V lookup: CDR1 GTSNPN, CDR2 SVGIG (reference sequence). V lost 8 bases, J lost 2 bases, and 13 bases lay in between. The CDR3 is made up of 13 amino acids. CDR3 sequence (DNA): TGTGCCCGCTCACCCGGGACCTACAATGAGCAGTTCTTC. This codes for CARSPGTYNEQFF.

This clonotype has a count of ten or more. V usage is TRBV7-3 and J usage is TRBJ1-2; D gene unclear. This CDR3 is built from 13 residues. Germline assignment: CDR1 SGHTA and CDR2 FQGTGA. V lost 3 bases and J 6 bases, leaving 11 bases between the germline ends. CDR3: CASSFPSMNGYTF. The CDR3 DNA sequence: TGTGCCAGCAGCTTCCCCTCTATGAATGGCTACACCTTC.

The chain couples TRBV7-2 to TRBJ2-3, with 7 bases lining up with TRBD2. The J segment lost 3 bases and the V segment lost 1 base, leaving 10 bases of the junction unmatched. Germline CDR1 SGHTA, CDR2 FQGNSA. The CDR3 sequence is 17 residues long. The CDR3 DNA is TGTGCCAGCAGCTTAGTGTTAGGCGGGAGAGGGACAGATACGCAGTATTTT. It yields the protein CASSLVLGGRGTDTQYF.

This clonotype was counted at least ten times. The J gene is TRBJ2-7, the V gene TRBV6-1; 10 nucleotides line up with TRBD2. After removal of 8 bases from V and 5 bases from J, the junction contained 12 bases not matched to a gene. This CDR3 is built from 15 residues. Germline V gene data show CDR1 as MNHNS and CDR2 as SASEGT. Written as DNA, the CDR3 is TGTGCCAGCGATCGGCTAGCGGGAGATTACGACGAGCAGTACTTC. Its protein is CASDRLAGDYDEQYF.

This clonotype occurred many times. This chain links TRBV29-1 with TRBJ2-2, with D maybe TRBD2 (6 bases). Germline V lookup: CDR1 SQVTM, CDR2 ANQGSEA. The germline V and J ends were trimmed by 6 bases and 1 base, with 12 bases remaining between them. This CDR3 contains 14 residues. CDR3 DNA: TGCAGCGTGGCGGGATACGAGAACACCGGGGAGCTGTTTTTT. Translating gives CSVAGYENTGELFF.

In its sample, this clonotype was seen many times. V usage is TRBV9 and J usage is TRBJ1-1; TRBD1 matches 8 bases. This CDR3 is 16 amino acids long. Germline V gene data show CDR1 as SGDLS and CDR2 as YYNGEE. Germline trimming cut 0 bases from V and 0 bases from J; bases unmatched to any gene: 4. The CDR3 DNA reads TGTGCCAGCAGCGTAGAGGCAGGGGGCTTGAACACTGAAGCTTTCTTT. This codes for CASSVEAGGLNTEAFF.

At least ten counts were recorded for this clonotype. The chain joins TRBV27 to TRBJ2-7; perhaps TRBD2 as D (5 bases). The CDR3 length is 16 residues. The V end was cut by 9 bases, the J end by 3 bases, with 24 bases between. The germline CDR1 and CDR2 sequences are MNHEY and SMNVEV (reference sequence). CDR3 coding DNA: TGTGCCAGTTTCCGCGCCGGAGCGGAAGATCACTACGAGCAGTACTTC. It codes for CASFRAGAEDHYEQYF.

The gene calls are TRBV11-2 and TRBJ1-2; TRBD1 agrees at 11 bases. CDR1 is SGHAT, CDR2 FQNNGV, per germline. V gave up 4 bases and J gave up 4 bases; unmatched junction bases: 8. The length of the CDR3 is 16 residues. The CDR3 loop is CASSSGQGAGVYGYTF. The CDR3 nucleotides read TGTGCCAGCAGCTCAGGACAGGGGGCTGGGGTCTATGGCTACACCTTC.

This clonotype was counted at least ten times. A read error may produce the germline difference seen at one junction end. The chain employs TRBV5-1 and TRBJ2-7, with 8 bases fitting TRBD1. Germline V CDR1 and CDR2: SGHRS, YFSETQ. The CDR3 is made up of 15 amino acids. The CDR3: CASSLRQGAYYEQCF. CDR3 sequence (DNA): TGCGCCAGCAGCTTGAGGCAGGGGGCCTACTACGAGCAGTGCTTC.

Ten or more counts support this clonotype. The J gene is TRBJ2-2, the V gene TRBV11-2; 13 positions agree with TRBD2. Germline assignment: CDR1 SGHAT and CDR2 FQNNGV. This CDR3 is built from 15 residues. V was clipped by 5 bases and J by 5 bases; unmatched bases: 2. CDR3 nucleotides: TGTGCCAGCAGCACTAGCGGGAGGGGAACCGGGGAGCTGTTTTTT. Its protein is CASSTSGRGTGELFF.

This clonotype was recorded at least ten times. Compared with germline, one end of the junction differs, possibly owing to a read error. V is TRBV20-1 and J is TRBJ2-2, with D possibly matching TRBD1 (7 bases). The CDR3 is 16 residues long. The V gene's germline CDR1 is DFQATT and CDR2 SNEGSKA (reference sequence). CDR3 loop: CSARDPRQGGDGELFF. The CDR3 region has the DNA TGCAGTGCCAGAGATCCCAGACAGGGCGGGGACGGGGAGCTGTTTTTT.

This clonotype has a count of ten or more. CDR3 in amino acids: CASKPDGNQPQHF. CDR3 coding DNA: TGTGCCAGCAAGCCAGATGGCAATCAGCCCCAGCATTTT. This chain joins TRBV2 and TRBJ1-5; D uncertain. CDR3 length equals 13 residues. V was pared by 7 bases and J by 2 bases, with 9 bases between. Germline V gene sequence: CDR1 SNHLY, CDR2 FYNNEI.

This clonotype was counted ten times or more. The CDR3 here is CASSPWTLLEQYF. CDR3 sequence (DNA): TGTGCCAGCTCACCATGGACTCTTCTCGAGCAGTACTTC. This rearrangement joins TRBV18 to TRBJ2-7; a weak D match, TRBD2 (5 bases). There are 13 residues in the CDR3. V shed 2 bases and J shed 6 bases, with 11 bases lying between them. Germline V lookup: CDR1 KGHSH, CDR2 LQKENI.

This clonotype occurred many times. The chain carries TRBV30 and TRBJ2-4; the match to TRBD1 covers 8 bases. V gave up 3 bases and J gave up 7 bases; unmatched junction bases: 5. CDR1 and CDR2 from the germline V gene are GTSNPN and SVGIG (reference sequence). There are 13 residues in the CDR3. Here the CDR3 DNA reads TGTGCCTGGAGGGCAACAGGGGGGAACATTCAGTACTTC. Its protein is CAWRATGGNIQYF.

Ten or more counts support this clonotype. The chain links TRBV3-1 to TRBJ2-1; the D call may be TRBD1 or TRBD2 (6 bases each). Between the trimmed V and J ends, which lost 4 bases and 9 bases, there was a span of 19 bases. Looked up from germline, CDR1 is LGHDT and CDR2 is YNNKEL (reference sequence). The CDR3 is 15 residues long. CDR3 protein: CASSPLGGGIPEQFF. In nucleotides, the CDR3 is TGTGCCAGCAGCCCACTGGGGGGCGGGATCCCTGAGCAGTTCTTC.

This clonotype was seen more than once but under ten times. The chain couples TRBV6-1 to TRBJ2-1; 8 bases are shared with TRBD2. Germline CDR1 MNHNS, CDR2 SASEGT. Trimming removed 6 bases from V and 3 bases from J; junction bases left unmatched: 10. This CDR3 contains 16 residues. The DNA of the CDR3 is TGTGCCAGCAGCCAACAAGGGACTAGTGTCTACAATGAGCAGTTCTTC. It translates to CASSQQGTSVYNEQFF.

This chain connects TRBV15 to TRBJ2-3, with 12 positions matching TRBD2. From germline, CDR1 is LNHNV and CDR2 YYDKDF (reference sequence). There are 16 residues in the CDR3. V was pared by 6 bases and J by 6 bases, with 10 bases of the junction left unmatched. In DNA form, the CDR3 reads TGTGCCACCAGAGAACGGACTAGCGGGAATTCGGATACGCAGTATTTT. Amino acids: CATRERTSGNSDTQYF.

The chain joins TRBV7-9 to TRBJ2-3; 11 nucleotides line up with TRBD2. The CDR3 runs 16 residues. Germline V gene data show CDR1 as SEHNR and CDR2 as FQNEAQ (reference sequence). With 6 bases clipped from V and 2 bases from J, the junction kept 7 bases outside the gene matches. CDR3 region: CASRSGTSGLTDTQYF. The CDR3 DNA follows: TGTGCCAGCAGGTCCGGGACTAGCGGACTCACAGATACGCAGTATTTT.

This clonotype was recorded many times. The chain has TRBV12-3 or TRBV12-4 and TRBJ1-5; perhaps TRBD1 as D (5 bases). Trimming cost V 7 bases and J 6 bases, with 16 bases left between them. The CDR3 contains 14 residues. The chain's CDR3 is CASTTGGGRQPQHF. The CDR3 DNA follows: TGTGCCAGCACTACTGGCGGGGGTCGTCAGCCCCAGCATTTT.

This clonotype was seen only a few times. The chain recombines TRBV15 with TRBJ1-2; 7 nucleotides agree with TRBD1. Losses at the gene ends were 0 bases for V and 4 bases for J; bases not matched to a gene: 5. This CDR3 is built from 15 residues. In germline, CDR1 is LNHNV, CDR2 YYDKDF (reference sequence). The CDR3 DNA is TGTGCCACCAGCAGAGAGAAGACAGGGACCTATGGCTACACCTTC. It specifies CATSREKTGTYGYTF.

The gene calls are TRBV20-1 and TRBJ2-1, with 9 bases identical to TRBD2. V lost 7 bases and J lost 6; bases outside the gene matches: 13. The CDR3 spans 15 residues. Germline-derived CDR1 and CDR2 are DFQATT and SNEGSKA (reference sequence). The CDR3 loop is CSVLLAGALPNEQFF. CDR3 DNA sequence: TGCAGTGTTTTGTTAGCGGGAGCACTCCCCAATGAGCAGTTCTTC.

This clonotype was found many times. The rearrangement links TRBV7-9 to TRBJ2-3; perhaps TRBD2 as D (6 bases). The germline V gene encodes CDR1 SEHNR and CDR2 FQNEAQ (reference sequence). CDR3 size: 14 residues. Trimming took off 10 bases at V and 3 bases at J, with 17 bases between the two ends. CDR3 in amino acids: CATRGLVTTDTQYF. For the CDR3, the DNA is TGTGCCACCCGGGGACTTGTTACGACAGATACGCAGTATTTT.

This clonotype was found a few times. The chain couples TRBV13 to TRBJ2-3; possible D gene TRBD2, 5 bases. Between the trimmed V and J ends, which lost 5 bases and 6 bases, there was a span of 15 bases. The CDR3 has 14 residues. The V gene's germline CDR1 is PRHDT and CDR2 FYEKMQ (reference sequence). The CDR3: CASSTGRGRDTQYF. The CDR3 coding sequence is TGTGCCAGCAGCACGGGGAGAGGAAGGGATACGCAGTATTTT. Filled out from reference TRBV13 and TRBJ2-3, the complete variable domain reads AAGVIQSPRHLIKEKRETATLKCYPIPRHDTVYWYQQGPGQDPQFLISFYEKMQSDKGSIPDRFSAQQFSDYHSELNMSSLELGDSALYFCASSTGRGRDTQYFGPGTRLTVL.

This clonotype was seen only a few times. The V call is TRBV20-1, the J call TRBJ2-2; 7 bases match TRBD1. The V and J ends lost 3 bases and 4 bases, in that order; junction bases with no gene match: 17. This CDR3 has 18 amino acids. CDR1 and CDR2 (germline): DFQATT, SNEGSKA (reference sequence). Here the CDR3 DNA reads TGCAGTGCTAGGATATTTGGAGTCGGGGACAGCTCCACCGGGGAGCTGTTTTTT. This translates into CSARIFGVGDSSTGELFF.

This clonotype was counted at least ten times. The chain links TRBV7-9 to TRBJ2-5; 9 positions match TRBD2. Trimming took 2 bases from V and 6 from J; bases not matched to a gene: 4. Germline V lookup: CDR1 SEHNR, CDR2 FQNEAQ (reference sequence). This CDR3 comprises 14 residues. CDR3 protein: CASSLSAGGQTQYF. CDR3 coding DNA: TGTGCCAGCAGCTTATCAGCGGGAGGCCAGACCCAGTACTTC.

The chain carries TRBV6-2 or TRBV6-3 and TRBJ1-4, with 9 bases that match TRBD1. There are 14 residues in the CDR3. Trimming removed 7 bases from V and 7 bases from J; junction bases left unmatched: 7. Germline lookup yields CDR1 MNHEY and CDR2 SVGEGT. As DNA, the CDR3 is TGTGCCAGCAATCCCGGGACAGGGTCTGAAAAACTGTTTTTT. As protein: CASNPGTGSEKLFF.

This clonotype has a handful of counts. This sequence joins TRBV12-3 or TRBV12-4 and TRBJ1-1; unclear D gene. The V gene lost 7 bases and the J gene lost 0 bases, with 9 bases spanning the gap. The CDR3 runs 13 residues. The CDR3 loop reads CASTQQLNTEAFF. For the CDR3, the DNA is TGTGCCAGCACCCAACAGCTGAACACTGAAGCTTTCTTT.

At least ten counts were recorded for this clonotype. This chain joins TRBV6-1 and TRBJ2-3; 7 bases agree with TRBD2. The germline V gene encodes CDR1 MNHNS and CDR2 SASEGT. The CDR3 length is 17 residues. J gave up 2 bases and V 5 bases, and 13 bases lay outside the gene matches. CDR3 nucleotide sequence: TGTGCCAGCAGTTATACTTGGCGCGGGAGTAACACAGATACGCAGTATTTT. It translates to CASSYTWRGSNTDTQYF.

A few counts support this clonotype. The genes are TRBV29-1 and TRBJ2-1; possible D gene TRBD2, 5 bases. This CDR3 spans 12 amino acids. CDR1 and CDR2 (germline): SQVTM, ANQGSEA. V lost 4 bases and J lost 3, with 7 bases in between. This chain's CDR3 is CSVGEFYNEQFF. CDR3 nucleotides: TGCAGCGTTGGGGAGTTCTACAATGAGCAGTTCTTC.

This clonotype showed up just a few times. The chain recombines TRBV27 with TRBJ1-4; D unresolved. The CDR3 covers 13 residues. The V gene's germline CDR1 is MNHEY and CDR2 SMNVEV (reference sequence). Trimming took 1 base from V and 6 from J, leaving 6 bases between them. CDR3 residues: CASSLYVDEKLFF. The CDR3 nucleotides read TGTGCCAGCAGTTTATATGTTGATGAAAAACTGTTTTTT.